This T cell receptor (beta chain) originates from a study of OX40 agonist ivuxolimab in advanced cancers. Study in general: At 0.01 to 10 mg/kg, ivuxolimab was administered intravenously to patients every 2 weeks. Cancers in dose escalation were hepatocellular, melanoma, renal cell and head and neck. Study outcomes and limitations: Expanded clones were, on average, more numerous in CD8+ T cells than in CD4+.

CDR3 length: 14 amino acids. Looked up from germline, CDR1 is MNHNY and CDR2 is SVGAGI (reference sequence). With V trimmed by 6 bases and J by 7 bases, 8 bases remained unmatched. Comments on this clone: Its target is unknown.

Generated by immunoSEQ multiplex PCR, the TCRdb table keeps only in-frame clones and is missing some. This table has roughly 90,000 clones, around nine tenths appearing once. Sample: CD4+ or CD8+ T cells sorted from blood, taken in a trial of the OX40 agonist ivuxolimab. This receptor was obtained from an adult with an advanced solid tumor such as melanoma, head and neck, liver or kidney cancer. V gene TRBV6-6 combines with J gene TRBJ1-4; 7 bases are shared with TRBD1. The CDR3 DNA follows: TGTGCCAGCAGCCGACAGGGATCGCGTGAAAAACTGTTTTTT. As protein: CASSRQGSREKLFF.